The 26 T cell receptor beta chains reported below all come from one sample, sequenced in a study of identical twins. TCRdb re-called the 5' RACE reads with MiXCR, one entry per CDR3 protein. Among some 690,000 distinct CDR3 sequences listed, about 20% were seen once. This same sample was also taken into another study, of T cells expressing NK-cell markers.

Sequencing input: PBMCs. These receptors came from a woman aged 18 to 35 in good health.

This clonotype occurred many times. This chain joins TRBV12-3 or TRBV12-4 and TRBJ2-7, with D hard to call. The CDR3 has 12 residues. Trimming stripped 3 bases from V and 3 bases from J, with 6 bases between. The DNA of the CDR3 is TGTGCCAGCAGTTTCAACCTCTACGAGCAGTACTTC. Its protein is CASSFNLYEQYF.

This clonotype was detected only a few times. The chain employs TRBV10-3 and TRBJ2-5; D unclear. This CDR3 contains 11 residues. Trimming took 6 bases from V and 9 from J, leaving 11 bases between them. Germline V gene data show CDR1 as ENHRY and CDR2 as SYGVKD. In DNA form, the CDR3 reads TGTGCCATCAGGACGACCGTCGCCCAGTACTTC. It translates to CAIRTTVAQYF.

This clonotype was observed at least ten times. This sequence joins TRBV12-3 or TRBV12-4 and TRBJ2-3, with D hard to call. V lost 3 bases and J lost 0, with 10 bases in between. The CDR3 runs 15 residues. The CDR3 region is CASSLTDLSTDTQYF. CDR3 DNA: TGTGCCAGCAGTTTGACGGATCTTAGCACAGATACGCAGTATTTT.

The J gene is TRBJ2-3, the V gene TRBV7-3; 8 bases fit TRBD2. Per the germline V gene, CDR1 is SGHTA and CDR2 is FQGTGA. V lost 5 bases, J lost 6 bases, and 4 bases stayed unmatched. The CDR3 sequence is 13 residues long. CDR3 residues: CASSPGGWDTQYF. DNA of the CDR3: TGTGCCAGCAGCCCGGGGGGGTGGGATACGCAGTATTTT.

Many counts were recorded for this clonotype. The chain employs TRBV5-6 and TRBJ2-7; D may be TRBD1 (6 bases). The germline CDR1 and CDR2 sequences are SGHDT and YYEEEE. The CDR3 has 14 residues. V was cut by 2 bases and J by 2 bases, with 11 bases left in between. CDR3 bases: TGTGCCAGCAGCTTATTGGACAGACCCTACGAGCAGTACTTC. Translated: CASSLLDRPYEQYF. The whole variable domain, remainder taken from reference TRBV5-6 and TRBJ2-7, is DAGVTQSPTHLIKTRGQQVTLRCSPKSGHDTVSWYQQALGQGPQFIFQYYEEEERQRGNFPDRFSGHQFPNYSSELNVNALLLGDSALYLCASSLLDRPYEQYFGPGTRLTVT.

This clonotype has at least ten counts. The chain combines TRBV12-3 or TRBV12-4 with TRBJ1-1; perhaps TRBD1 as D (5 bases). The CDR3 sequence is 13 residues long. V was cut by 7 bases and J by 10 bases, with 19 bases left in between. The CDR3 here is CASTMGGASAAFF. The CDR3 nucleotides read TGTGCCAGCACGATGGGGGGTGCATCTGCAGCTTTCTTT.

This clonotype was counted between two and nine times. The chain is built from TRBV12-3 or TRBV12-4 and TRBJ1-1; D may be TRBD1 (5 bases). This CDR3 has 14 amino acids. Trimming took off 0 bases at V and 5 bases at J, with 10 bases between the two ends. The CDR3 DNA sequence: TGTGCCAGCAGTTTAGCGCCTTGGGGGACTGAAGCTTTCTTT. Amino acid sequence: CASSLAPWGTEAFF.

This clonotype was detected only a few times. The rearrangement links TRBV29-1 to TRBJ1-2, with D tentatively TRBD1 (6 bases). The germline gives CDR1 SQVTM, CDR2 ANQGSEA. The CDR3 has 12 residues. V was pared by 6 bases and J by 8 bases, with 16 bases between. CDR3 region: CSVTTGTWGYTF. The CDR3 DNA sequence: TGCAGCGTAACTACAGGGACTTGGGGCTACACCTTC.

The chain links TRBV6-5 to TRBJ2-2; 7 bases map to TRBD2. Trimming at V came to 2 bases and at J to 3 bases, leaving 6 bases not matched to a gene. The CDR3 contains 16 residues. The germline V gene has CDR1 MNHEY and CDR2 SVGAGI. DNA for the CDR3: TGTGCCAGCAGTTACGGGCCTAGCGGAGACACCGGGGAGCTGTTTTTT. The encoded protein is CASSYGPSGDTGELFF.

The J gene is TRBJ2-7, the V gene TRBV20-1; D call uncertain. Trimming removed 5 bases at V and 0 bases at J, with 14 bases between. In germline, CDR1 is DFQATT, CDR2 SNEGSKA (reference sequence). The CDR3 extends over 14 amino acids. The CDR3 is CSAGVADPSYEQYF. Written as DNA, the CDR3 is TGCAGTGCTGGGGTGGCGGACCCCTCCTACGAGCAGTACTTC.

This clonotype was counted ten times or more. The chain carries TRBV6-1 and TRBJ1-1; D gene uncertain. CDR3 length equals 11 residues. Trimming stripped 8 bases from V and 6 bases from J, with 10 bases between. Looked up from germline, CDR1 is MNHNS and CDR2 is SASEGT. Here the CDR3 DNA reads TGTGCCAGCTATCGAGGGTCTGAAGCTTTCTTT. Its translation is CASYRGSEAFF.

J is TRBJ2-4 and V is TRBV10-3, with 13 bases aligning to TRBD2. Germline CDR1 is ENHRY and CDR2 is SYGVKD. V was pared by 6 bases and J by 0 bases, with 11 bases of the junction left unmatched. This CDR3 is built from 19 residues. This chain's CDR3 is CAIRATSGRALKAKNIQYF. In DNA form, the CDR3 reads TGTGCCATCAGGGCAACTAGCGGGAGGGCCCTCAAAGCCAAAAACATTCAGTACTTC.

The J gene is TRBJ2-1, the V gene TRBV5-6; D may be TRBD1 (6 bases). Germline V lookup: CDR1 SGHDT, CDR2 YYEEEE. Trimming pared 0 bases from V and 11 bases from J, leaving 15 bases between. This CDR3 spans 14 amino acids. The DNA for the CDR3 is TGTGCCAGCAGCTTGGCGGGGACACGCGGTCAGCAGTTCTTC. Translating gives CASSLAGTRGQQFF.

V usage is TRBV5-5 and J usage is TRBJ1-2, with 7 positions matching TRBD1. Per germline, CDR1 SGHKS and CDR2 YYEKEE (reference sequence). With V trimmed by 4 bases and J by 7 bases, 10 bases remained unmatched. The length of the CDR3 is 14 residues. The chain's CDR3 is CASSVPGQLSGYTF. In DNA form, the CDR3 reads TGTGCCAGCAGCGTCCCGGGACAGCTTTCTGGCTACACCTTC. The full variable domain, in which reference TRBV5-5 and TRBJ1-2 provide the parts outside the CDR3, is DAGVTQSPTHLIKTRGQQVTLRCSPISGHKSVSWYQQVLGQGPQFIFQYYEKEERGRGNFPDRFSARQFPNYSSELNVNALLLGDSALYLCASSVPGQLSGYTFGSGTRLTVV.

This clonotype was counted a few times. The V and J genes are TRBV4-2 and TRBJ2-5; D ambiguous. The CDR3 length is 14 residues. Germline V gives CDR1 LGHNA, CDR2 YNFKEQ. The V end lost 1 base, the J end lost 5 bases, and 11 bases lay between the germline ends. The DNA of the CDR3 is TGTGCCAGCAGCCAAGCCCCAGGCGACGAGACCCAGTACTTC. Translating it yields CASSQAPGDETQYF.

This clonotype was found a few times. The chain recombines TRBV27 with TRBJ2-7, with 7 bases fitting TRBD2. The J segment lost 5 bases and the V segment lost 6 bases, leaving 13 bases of the junction unmatched. Germline CDR1 is MNHEY and CDR2 is SMNVEV (reference sequence). The CDR3 loop spans 15 amino acids. The CDR3 is CASSSNGRTRDEQYF. The CDR3 bases are TGTGCCAGCAGCTCAAACGGGAGGACCCGGGACGAGCAGTACTTC.

This clonotype was seen many times. This chain connects TRBV6-5 to TRBJ1-2; D gene uncertain. Germline V lookup: CDR1 MNHEY, CDR2 SVGAGI. The V end was cut by 0 bases, the J end by 7 bases, with 15 bases between. The CDR3 length is 15 residues. CDR3 protein: CASSYSLSTVGGYTF. CDR3 in DNA: TGTGCCAGCAGTTACTCACTCTCTACGGTCGGTGGCTACACCTTC.

The V and J genes are TRBV7-9 and TRBJ1-1; unclear D gene. The CDR3 runs to 14 residues. Germline CDR1 reads SEHNR; CDR2 reads FQNEAQ (reference sequence). With 1 base removed from V and 4 bases from J, the gap between germline ends came to 10 bases. As DNA, the CDR3 is TGTGCCAGCAGCTTAGGCAGAGGATTCACTGAAGCTTTCTTT. Amino acid sequence: CASSLGRGFTEAFF.

This clonotype came up a few times. The chain carries TRBV7-9 and TRBJ1-1, with D possibly being TRBD1 (6 bases). This CDR3 has 13 residues. Between the trimmed V and J ends, which lost 5 bases and 5 bases, there was a span of 12 bases. The germline CDR1 and CDR2 sequences are SEHNR and FQNEAQ (reference sequence). CDR3 nucleotide sequence: TGTGCCAGCAGCAGGGCCGGACAGACTGAAGCTTTCTTT. Amino acid sequence: CASSRAGQTEAFF. The whole variable domain, remainder taken from reference TRBV7-9 and TRBJ1-1, is DTGVSQNPRHKITKRGQNVTFRCDPISEHNRLYWYRQTLGQGPEFLTYFQNEAQLEKSRLLSDRFSAERPKGSFSTLEIQRTEQGDSAMYLCASSRAGQTEAFFGQGTRLTVV.

In its sample, this clonotype was seen many times. The rearrangement joins TRBV10-3 to TRBJ2-3, with a weak D call TRBD2 (6 bases). The CDR3 sequence is 13 residues long. With 8 bases removed from V and 3 bases from J, the gap between germline ends came to 12 bases. From germline, CDR1 is ENHRY and CDR2 SYGVKD. CDR3 protein: CAIGEVGTDTQYF. The CDR3 bases are TGTGCCATCGGGGAGGTCGGAACAGATACGCAGTATTTT.

The CDR3 region is CASSRGLAGSLSYEQYF. The CDR3 DNA sequence: TGCGCCAGCAGCAGGGGACTAGCGGGGAGTCTCTCCTACGAGCAGTACTTC. V and J are TRBV5-1 and TRBJ2-7; 13 nucleotides agree with TRBD2. The junction had 7 bases not matched to a gene; V was cut back by 4 bases and J by 0 bases. Looked up from germline, CDR1 is SGHRS and CDR2 is YFSETQ. This CDR3 has 17 residues. The full variable domain, rest sourced from reference TRBV5-1 and TRBJ2-7, is KAGVTQTPRYLIKTRGQQVTLSCSPISGHRSVSWYQQTPGQGLQFLFEYFSETQRNKGNFPGRFSGRQFSNSRSEMNVSTLELGDSALYLCASSRGLAGSLSYEQYFGPGTRLTVT.

The table lists this clonotype with a few counts. The genes are TRBV9 and TRBJ2-1; unclear D gene. The CDR3 contains 13 residues. Germline values: CDR1 SGDLS, CDR2 YYNGEE. Trimming shortened V by 3 bases and J by 5 bases, and 9 bases separated the two germline ends. CDR3 in amino acids: CASSGTVNNEQFF. CDR3 DNA: TGTGCCAGCAGCGGTACGGTGAACAATGAGCAGTTCTTC. Drawing the rest from reference TRBV9 and TRBJ2-1, the complete variable domain is DSGVTQTPKHLITATGQRVTLRCSPRSGDLSVYWYQQSLDQGLQFLIQYYNGEERAKGNILERFSAQQFPDLHSELNLSSLELGDSALYFCASSGTVNNEQFFGPGTRLTVL.

The rearrangement links TRBV12-5 to TRBJ1-1, with D maybe TRBD1 (5 bases). V lost 3 bases and J lost 6, with 8 bases in between. The CDR3 sequence is 12 residues long. Looked up from germline, CDR1 is LGHNT and CDR2 is FRNRAP. Written as DNA, the CDR3 is TGTGCTAGTGGTTTTTGGGGGTCTGAAGCTTTCTTT. It encodes CASGFWGSEAFF.

This sequence joins TRBV7-9 and TRBJ2-3; D is ambiguous. Per germline, CDR1 SEHNR and CDR2 FQNEAQ (reference sequence). The CDR3 sequence is 14 residues long. V lost 3 bases, J lost 2 bases, and 9 bases lay in between. In nucleotides, the CDR3 is TGTGCCAGCAGCTTGCTTAGCCACACAGATACGCAGTATTTT. Its translation is CASSLLSHTDTQYF.

The sample holds a few counts of this clonotype. The chain carries TRBV5-1 and TRBJ2-2; tentative D call: TRBD2 (6 bases). V was shortened by 5 bases and J by 0 bases, with 8 bases between the two germline ends. The V gene's germline CDR1 is SGHRS and CDR2 YFSETQ. The CDR3 contains 14 residues. In DNA form, the CDR3 reads TGCGCCAGCAGACTAGCAGCGAACACCGGGGAGCTGTTTTTT. Its translation is CASRLAANTGELFF.

This clonotype has just a few counts. The J gene is TRBJ2-1, the V gene TRBV6-1; D might be TRBD1 (5 bases). Germline CDR1 reads MNHNS; CDR2 reads SASEGT. Trimming left V 8 bases short and J 0 bases short, with 17 bases between. This CDR3 is 16 amino acids long. CDR3 DNA: TGTGCCAGCCCATCTAAGACAGCGAGCTCCTACAATGAGCAGTTCTTC. Protein sequence: CASPSKTASSYNEQFF.